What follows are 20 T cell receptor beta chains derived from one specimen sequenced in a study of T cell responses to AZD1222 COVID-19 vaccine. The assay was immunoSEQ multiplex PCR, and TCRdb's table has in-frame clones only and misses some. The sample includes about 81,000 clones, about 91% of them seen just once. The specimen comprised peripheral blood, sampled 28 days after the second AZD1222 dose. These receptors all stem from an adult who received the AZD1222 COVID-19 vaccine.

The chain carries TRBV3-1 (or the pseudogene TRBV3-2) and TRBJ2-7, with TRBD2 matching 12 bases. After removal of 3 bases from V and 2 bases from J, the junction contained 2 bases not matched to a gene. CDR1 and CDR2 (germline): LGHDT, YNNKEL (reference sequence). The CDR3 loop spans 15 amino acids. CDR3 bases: TGTGCCAGCAGCCAGAGACTAGCGGGAGCCTACGAGCAGTACTTC. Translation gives CASSQRLAGAYEQYF.

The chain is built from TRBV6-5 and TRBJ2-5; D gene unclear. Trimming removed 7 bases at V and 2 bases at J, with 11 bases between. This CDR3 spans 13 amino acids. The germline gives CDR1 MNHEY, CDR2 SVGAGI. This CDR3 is CASIPGQQETQYF. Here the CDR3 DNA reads TGTGCCAGCATCCCCGGCCAACAAGAGACCCAGTACTTC.

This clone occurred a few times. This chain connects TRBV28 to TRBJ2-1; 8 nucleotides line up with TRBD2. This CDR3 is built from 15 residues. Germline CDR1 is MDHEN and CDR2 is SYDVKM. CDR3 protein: CVAFFKREFVYEQFF. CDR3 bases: TGTGTCGCCTTCTTCAAGCGGGAGTTCGTCTATGAGCAGTTCTTC.

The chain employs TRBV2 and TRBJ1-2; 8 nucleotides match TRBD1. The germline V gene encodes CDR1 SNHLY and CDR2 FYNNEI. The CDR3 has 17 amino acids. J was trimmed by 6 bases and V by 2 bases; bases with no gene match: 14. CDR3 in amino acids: CASSELPTGTGGHGYTF. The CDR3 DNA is TGTGCCAGCAGTGAACTACCTACCGGGACAGGTGGGCATGGCTACACCTTC.

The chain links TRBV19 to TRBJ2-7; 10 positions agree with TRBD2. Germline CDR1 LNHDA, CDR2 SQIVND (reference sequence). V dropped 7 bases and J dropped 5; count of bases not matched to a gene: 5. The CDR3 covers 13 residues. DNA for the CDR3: TGTGCCAGTAAACCTAGCGGGAGTGACGAGCAGTACTTC. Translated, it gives CASKPSGSDEQYF.

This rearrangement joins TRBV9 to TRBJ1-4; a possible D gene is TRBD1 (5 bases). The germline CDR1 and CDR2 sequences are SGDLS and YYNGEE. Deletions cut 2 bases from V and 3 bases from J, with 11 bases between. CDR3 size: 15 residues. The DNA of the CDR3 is TGTGCCAGCAGCGTCGAGGGGACTGCTAATGAAAAACTGTTTTTT. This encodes CASSVEGTANEKLFF.

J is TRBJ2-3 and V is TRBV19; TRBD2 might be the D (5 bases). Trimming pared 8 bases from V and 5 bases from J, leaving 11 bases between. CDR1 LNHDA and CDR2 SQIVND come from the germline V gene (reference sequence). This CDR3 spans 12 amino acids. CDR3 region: CASSGEGDTQYF. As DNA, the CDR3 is TGTGCCAGTTCTGGAGAGGGAGATACGCAGTATTTT.

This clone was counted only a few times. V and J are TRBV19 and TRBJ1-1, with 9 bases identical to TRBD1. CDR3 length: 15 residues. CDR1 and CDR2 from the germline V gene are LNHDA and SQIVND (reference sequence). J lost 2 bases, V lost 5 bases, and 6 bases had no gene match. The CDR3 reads CASSPEGQGNTEAFF. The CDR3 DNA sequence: TGTGCCAGTAGTCCAGAGGGACAGGGTAACACTGAAGCTTTCTTT. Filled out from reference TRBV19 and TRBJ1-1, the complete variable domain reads DGGITQSPKYLFRKEGQNVTLSCEQNLNHDAMYWYRQDPGQGLRLIYYSQIVNDFQKGDIAEGYSVSREKKESFPLTVTSAQKNPTAFYLCASSPEGQGNTEAFFGQGTRLTVV.

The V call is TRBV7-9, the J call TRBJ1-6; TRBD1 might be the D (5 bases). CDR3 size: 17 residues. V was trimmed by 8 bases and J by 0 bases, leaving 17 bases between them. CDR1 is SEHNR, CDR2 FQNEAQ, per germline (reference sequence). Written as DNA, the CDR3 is TGTGCCAGCGGGGCGGGGTCCTCGAGCTCCTATAATTCACCCCTCCACTTT. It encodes CASGAGSSSSYNSPLHF. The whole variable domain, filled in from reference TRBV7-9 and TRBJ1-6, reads DTGVSQNPRHKITKRGQNVTFRCDPISEHNRLYWYRQTLGQGPEFLTYFQNEAQLEKSRLLSDRFSAERPKGSFSTLEIQRTEQGDSAMYLCASGAGSSSSYNSPLHFGNGTRLTVT.

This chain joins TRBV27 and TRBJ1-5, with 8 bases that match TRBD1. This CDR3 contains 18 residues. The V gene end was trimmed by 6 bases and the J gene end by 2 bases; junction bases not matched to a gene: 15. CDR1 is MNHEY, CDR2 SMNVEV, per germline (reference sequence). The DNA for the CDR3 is TGTGCCAGCAGCAGACGGACAGGGAGGAACTTTCGCAATCAGCCCCAGCATTTT. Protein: CASSRRTGRNFRNQPQHF.

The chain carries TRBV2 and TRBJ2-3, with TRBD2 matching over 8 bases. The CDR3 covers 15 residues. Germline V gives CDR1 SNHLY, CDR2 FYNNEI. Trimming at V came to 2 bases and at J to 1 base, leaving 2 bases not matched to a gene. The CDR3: CASSESREGTDTQYF. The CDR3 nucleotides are TGTGCCAGCAGTGAATCGCGGGAGGGCACAGATACGCAGTATTTT.

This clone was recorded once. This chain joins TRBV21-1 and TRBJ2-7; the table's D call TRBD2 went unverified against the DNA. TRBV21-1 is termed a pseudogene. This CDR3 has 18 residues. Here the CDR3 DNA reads TGTGCCAGCAGCAATCTTCCCTCAGGACTCCTTCCACCTAGCGAGCAGTACTTC. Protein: CASSNLPSGLLPPSEQYF.

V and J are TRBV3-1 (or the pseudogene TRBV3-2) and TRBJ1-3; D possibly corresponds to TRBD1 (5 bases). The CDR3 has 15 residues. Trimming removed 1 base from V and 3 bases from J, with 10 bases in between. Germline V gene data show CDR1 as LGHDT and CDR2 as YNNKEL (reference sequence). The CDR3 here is CASSQVMGVGNTIYF. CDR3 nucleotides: TGTGCCAGCAGCCAAGTTATGGGGGTTGGAAACACCATATATTTT.

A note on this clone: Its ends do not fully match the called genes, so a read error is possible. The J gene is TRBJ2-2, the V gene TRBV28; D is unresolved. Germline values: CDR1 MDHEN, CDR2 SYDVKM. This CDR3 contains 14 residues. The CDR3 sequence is CASSLPQNPGELFF. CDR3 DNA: TGTGCCAGCAGTTTACCCCAGAACCCCGGGGAGCTGTTTTTT.

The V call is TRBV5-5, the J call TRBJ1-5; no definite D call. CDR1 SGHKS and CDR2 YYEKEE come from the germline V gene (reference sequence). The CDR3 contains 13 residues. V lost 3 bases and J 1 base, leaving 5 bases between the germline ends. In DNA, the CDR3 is TGTGCCAGCAGCTCGCGGAGCAATCAGCCCCAGCATTTT. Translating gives CASSSRSNQPQHF.

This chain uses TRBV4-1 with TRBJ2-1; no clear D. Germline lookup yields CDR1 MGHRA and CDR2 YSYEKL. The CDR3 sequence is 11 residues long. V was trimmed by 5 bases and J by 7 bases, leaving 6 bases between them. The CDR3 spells CASSGRNEQFF. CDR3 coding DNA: TGCGCCAGCAGCGGCCGAAATGAGCAGTTCTTC.

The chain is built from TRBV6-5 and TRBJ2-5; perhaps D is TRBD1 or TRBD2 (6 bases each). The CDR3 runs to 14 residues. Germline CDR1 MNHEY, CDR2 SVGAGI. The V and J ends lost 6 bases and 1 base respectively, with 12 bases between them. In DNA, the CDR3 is TGTGCCAGCAGGCTGACGGGGGCCCAAGAGACCCAGTACTTC. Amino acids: CASRLTGAQETQYF.

CDR3 protein: CASGLISGSPGELFF. CDR3 bases: TGTGCTAGTGGTTTGATTAGCGGGAGCCCCGGGGAGCTGTTTTTT. The chain joins TRBV12-5 to TRBJ2-2; the match to TRBD2 covers 9 bases. With V trimmed by 2 bases and J by 6 bases, 4 bases remained unmatched. The CDR3 covers 15 residues. Germline V gene data show CDR1 as LGHNT and CDR2 as FRNRAP.

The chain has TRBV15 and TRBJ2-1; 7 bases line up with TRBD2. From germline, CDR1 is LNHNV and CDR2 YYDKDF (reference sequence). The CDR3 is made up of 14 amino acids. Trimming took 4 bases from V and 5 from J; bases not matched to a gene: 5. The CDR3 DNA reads TGTGCCACCAGCAAGGGCGGGAGAGACAATGAGCAGTTCTTC. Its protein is CATSKGGRDNEQFF.

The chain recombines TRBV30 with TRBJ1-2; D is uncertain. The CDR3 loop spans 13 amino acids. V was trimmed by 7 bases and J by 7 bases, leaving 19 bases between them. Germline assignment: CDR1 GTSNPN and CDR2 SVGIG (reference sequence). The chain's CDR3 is CAFLRLTKPGYTF. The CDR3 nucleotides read TGTGCCTTCCTACGACTGACAAAGCCTGGCTACACCTTC.